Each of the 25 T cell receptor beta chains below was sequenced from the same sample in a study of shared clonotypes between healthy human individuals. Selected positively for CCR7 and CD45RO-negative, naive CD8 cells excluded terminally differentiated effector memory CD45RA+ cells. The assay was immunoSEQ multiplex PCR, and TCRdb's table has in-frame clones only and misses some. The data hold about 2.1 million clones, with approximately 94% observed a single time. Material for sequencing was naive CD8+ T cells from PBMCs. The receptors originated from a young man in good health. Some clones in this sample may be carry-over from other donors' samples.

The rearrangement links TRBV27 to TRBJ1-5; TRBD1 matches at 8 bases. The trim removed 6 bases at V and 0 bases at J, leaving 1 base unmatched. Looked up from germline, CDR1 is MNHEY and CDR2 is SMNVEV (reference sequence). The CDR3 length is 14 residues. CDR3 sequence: CASRDRASNQPQHF. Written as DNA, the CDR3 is TGTGCCAGCAGGGACAGGGCTAGCAATCAGCCCCAGCATTTT.

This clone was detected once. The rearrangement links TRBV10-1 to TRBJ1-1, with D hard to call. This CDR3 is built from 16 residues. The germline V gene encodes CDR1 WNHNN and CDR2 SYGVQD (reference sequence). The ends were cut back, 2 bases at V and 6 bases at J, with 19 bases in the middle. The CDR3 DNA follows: TGCGCCAGCAGTGAGCTGGGCAGGCTTGGTAGGGCTGAAGCTTTCTTT. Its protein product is CASSELGRLGRAEAFF.

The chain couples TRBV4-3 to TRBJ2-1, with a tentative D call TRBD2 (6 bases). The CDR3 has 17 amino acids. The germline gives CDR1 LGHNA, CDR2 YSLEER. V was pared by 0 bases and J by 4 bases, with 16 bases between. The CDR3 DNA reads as TGCGCCAGCAGCCAAGAAGGGACTCTTGGGACTTACAATGAGCAGTTCTTC. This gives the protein CASSQEGTLGTYNEQFF.

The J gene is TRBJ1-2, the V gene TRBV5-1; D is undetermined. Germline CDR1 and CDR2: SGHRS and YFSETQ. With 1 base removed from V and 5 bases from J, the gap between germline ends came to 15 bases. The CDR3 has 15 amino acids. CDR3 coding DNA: TGCGCCAGCAGCTTGATCCAGGACGGCGATTATGGCTACACCTTC. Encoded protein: CASSLIQDGDYGYTF.

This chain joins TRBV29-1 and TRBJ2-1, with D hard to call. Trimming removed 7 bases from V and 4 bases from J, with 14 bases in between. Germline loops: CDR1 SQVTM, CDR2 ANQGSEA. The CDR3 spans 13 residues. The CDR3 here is CSAAERVYNEQFF. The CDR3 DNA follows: TGCAGCGCTGCCGAGAGAGTTTACAATGAGCAGTTCTTC.

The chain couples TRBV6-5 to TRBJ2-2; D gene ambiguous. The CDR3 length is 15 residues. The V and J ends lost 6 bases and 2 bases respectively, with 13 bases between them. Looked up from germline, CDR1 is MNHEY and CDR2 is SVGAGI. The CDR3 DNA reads TGTGCCAGCAGCTGGCGGACGGATAACACCGGGGAGCTGTTTTTT. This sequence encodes CASSWRTDNTGELFF.

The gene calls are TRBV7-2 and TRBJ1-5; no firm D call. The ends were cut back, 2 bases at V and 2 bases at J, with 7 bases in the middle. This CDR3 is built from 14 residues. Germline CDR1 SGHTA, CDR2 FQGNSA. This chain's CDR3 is CASSLTIGNQPQHF. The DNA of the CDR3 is TGTGCCAGCAGCTTAACAATAGGCAATCAGCCCCAGCATTTT.

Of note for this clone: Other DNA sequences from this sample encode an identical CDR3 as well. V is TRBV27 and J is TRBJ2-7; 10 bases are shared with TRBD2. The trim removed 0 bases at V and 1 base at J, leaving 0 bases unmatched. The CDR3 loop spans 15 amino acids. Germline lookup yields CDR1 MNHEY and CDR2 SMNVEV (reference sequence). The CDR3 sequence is CASSLSLAGSYEQYF. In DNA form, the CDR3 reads TGTGCCAGCAGTTTATCACTAGCGGGGTCCTACGAGCAGTACTTC.

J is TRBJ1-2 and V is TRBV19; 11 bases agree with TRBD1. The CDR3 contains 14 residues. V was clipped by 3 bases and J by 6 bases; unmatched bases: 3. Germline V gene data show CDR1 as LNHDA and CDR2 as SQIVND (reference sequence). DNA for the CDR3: TGTGCCAGTAGTATGGACAGGGGGCGGGATGGCTACACCTTC. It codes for CASSMDRGRDGYTF.

DNA for the CDR3: TGTGCCAGCAGTTACGGGGTCTTCCAGCCCCAGCATTTT. As protein: CASSYGVFQPQHF. The V gene is TRBV6-5, the J gene TRBJ1-5; D ambiguous. The CDR3 totals 13 residues. V was shortened by 2 bases and J by 7 bases, with 9 bases between the two germline ends. In germline, CDR1 is MNHEY, CDR2 SVGAGI.

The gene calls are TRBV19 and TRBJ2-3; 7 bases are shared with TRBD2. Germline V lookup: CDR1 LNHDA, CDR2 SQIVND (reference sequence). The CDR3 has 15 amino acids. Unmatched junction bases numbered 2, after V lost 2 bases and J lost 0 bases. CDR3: CASSISGDSTDTQYF. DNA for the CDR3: TGTGCCAGTAGTATAAGCGGGGACAGCACAGATACGCAGTATTTT.

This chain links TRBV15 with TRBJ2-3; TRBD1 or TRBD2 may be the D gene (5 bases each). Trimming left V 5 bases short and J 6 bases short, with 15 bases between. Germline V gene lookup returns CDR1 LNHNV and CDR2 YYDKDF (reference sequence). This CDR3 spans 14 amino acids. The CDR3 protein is CATSGPGRLDTQYF. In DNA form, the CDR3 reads TGTGCCACCAGCGGACCAGGGAGACTGGATACGCAGTATTTT.

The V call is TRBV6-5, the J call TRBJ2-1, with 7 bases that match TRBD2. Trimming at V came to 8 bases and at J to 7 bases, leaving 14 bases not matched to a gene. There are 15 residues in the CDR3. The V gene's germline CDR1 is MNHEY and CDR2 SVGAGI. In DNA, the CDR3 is TGTGCCAGCCATGACGTGACGGGAGGAGGAAATGAGCAGTTCTTC. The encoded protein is CASHDVTGGGNEQFF.

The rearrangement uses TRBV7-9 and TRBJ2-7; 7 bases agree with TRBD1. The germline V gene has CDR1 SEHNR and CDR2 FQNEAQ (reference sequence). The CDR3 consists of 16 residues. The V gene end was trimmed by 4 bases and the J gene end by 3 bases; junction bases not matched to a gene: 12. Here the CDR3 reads CASSSSTPTGIYEQYF. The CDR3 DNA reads TGTGCCAGCAGCTCTAGCACCCCGACAGGGATCTACGAGCAGTACTTC.

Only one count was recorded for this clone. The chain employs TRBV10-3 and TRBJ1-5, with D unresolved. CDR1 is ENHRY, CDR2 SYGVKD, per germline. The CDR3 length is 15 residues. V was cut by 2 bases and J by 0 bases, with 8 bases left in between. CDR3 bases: TGTGCCATCAGTGAGGGGGAGTTTAGCAATCAGCCCCAGCATTTT. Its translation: CAISEGEFSNQPQHF.

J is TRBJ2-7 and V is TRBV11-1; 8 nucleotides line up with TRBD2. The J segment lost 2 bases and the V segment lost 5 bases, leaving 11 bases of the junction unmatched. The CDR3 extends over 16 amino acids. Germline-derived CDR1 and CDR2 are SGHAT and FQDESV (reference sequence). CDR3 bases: TGTGCCAGCAGCCACTCAACTAGCGGACTACCCTACGAGCAGTACTTC. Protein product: CASSHSTSGLPYEQYF. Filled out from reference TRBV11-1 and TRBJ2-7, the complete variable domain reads EAEVAQSPRYKITEKSQAVAFWCDPISGHATLYWYRQILGQGPELLVQFQDESVVDDSQLPKDRFSAERLKGVDSTLKIQPAELGDSAMYLCASSHSTSGLPYEQYFGPGTRLTVT.

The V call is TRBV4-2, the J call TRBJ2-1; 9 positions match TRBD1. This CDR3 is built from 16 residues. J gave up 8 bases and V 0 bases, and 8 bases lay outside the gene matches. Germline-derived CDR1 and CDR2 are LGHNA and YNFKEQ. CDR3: CASSQEDRGFNHEQFF. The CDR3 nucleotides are TGTGCCAGCAGCCAAGAGGACAGGGGATTCAATCATGAGCAGTTCTTC.

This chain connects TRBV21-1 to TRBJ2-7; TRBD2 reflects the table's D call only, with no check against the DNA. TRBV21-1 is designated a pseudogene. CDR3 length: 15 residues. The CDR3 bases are TGTGCCAGCAGCCGTCGTGAGGCGCCTATTGACGAGCAGTACTTC. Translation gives CASSRREAPIDEQYF.

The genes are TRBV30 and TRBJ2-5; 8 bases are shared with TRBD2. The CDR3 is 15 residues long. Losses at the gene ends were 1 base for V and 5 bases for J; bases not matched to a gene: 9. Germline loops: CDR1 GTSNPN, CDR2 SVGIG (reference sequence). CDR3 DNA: TGTGCCTGGAGTGGCCTCCGGGGGGGTGGCGAGACCCAGTACTTC. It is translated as CAWSGLRGGGETQYF.

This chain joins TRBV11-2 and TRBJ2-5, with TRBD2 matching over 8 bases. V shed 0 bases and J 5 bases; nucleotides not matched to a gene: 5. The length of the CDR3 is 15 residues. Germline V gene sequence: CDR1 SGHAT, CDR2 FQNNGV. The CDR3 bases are TGTGCCAGCAGCTTAGAGCGGGGGGCCGGGGAGACCCAGTACTTC. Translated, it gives CASSLERGAGETQYF.

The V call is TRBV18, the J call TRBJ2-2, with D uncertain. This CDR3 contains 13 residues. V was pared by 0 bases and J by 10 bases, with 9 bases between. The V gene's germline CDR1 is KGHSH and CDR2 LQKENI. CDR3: CASSPPTQQELFF. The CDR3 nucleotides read TGTGCCAGCTCACCACCGACGCAACAGGAGCTGTTTTTT.

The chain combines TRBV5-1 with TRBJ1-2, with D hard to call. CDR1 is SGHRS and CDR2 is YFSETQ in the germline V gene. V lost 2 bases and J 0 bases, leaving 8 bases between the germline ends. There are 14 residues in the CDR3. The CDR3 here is CASSFRRSNYGYTF. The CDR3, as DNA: TGCGCCAGCAGCTTTCGTAGGTCTAACTATGGCTACACCTTC. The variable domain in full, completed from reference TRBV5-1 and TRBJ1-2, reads KAGVTQTPRYLIKTRGQQVTLSCSPISGHRSVSWYQQTPGQGLQFLFEYFSETQRNKGNFPGRFSGRQFSNSRSEMNVSTLELGDSALYLCASSFRRSNYGYTFGSGTRLTVV.

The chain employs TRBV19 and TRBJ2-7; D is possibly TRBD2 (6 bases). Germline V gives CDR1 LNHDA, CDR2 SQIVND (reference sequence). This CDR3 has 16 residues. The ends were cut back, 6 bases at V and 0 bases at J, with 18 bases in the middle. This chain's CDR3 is CASSQLAGLSSYEQYF. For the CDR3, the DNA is TGTGCCAGTAGCCAACTTGCGGGACTCAGCTCCTACGAGCAGTACTTC.

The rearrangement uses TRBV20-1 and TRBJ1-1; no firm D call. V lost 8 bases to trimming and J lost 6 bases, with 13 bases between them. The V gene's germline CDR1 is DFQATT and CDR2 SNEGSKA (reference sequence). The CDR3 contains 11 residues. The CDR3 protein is CSTVILAEAFF. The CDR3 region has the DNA TGCAGTACAGTAATTCTCGCTGAAGCTTTCTTT.

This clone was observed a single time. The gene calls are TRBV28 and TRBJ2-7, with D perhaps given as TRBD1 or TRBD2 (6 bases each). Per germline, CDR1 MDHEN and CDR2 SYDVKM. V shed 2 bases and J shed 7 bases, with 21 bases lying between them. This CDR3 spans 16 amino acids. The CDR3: CASSLGGGRSLWEQYF. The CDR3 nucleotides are TGTGCCAGCAGTTTAGGTGGGGGGCGGTCCCTCTGGGAGCAGTACTTC.